The clone carrying this TCR beta chain was recorded at least ten times. Time point noted: newly diagnosed GD, antithyroid drugs for less than 3 months. Researchers made the TCR library from RNA that was extracted from PBMCs. The germline V gene encodes CDR1 SGHTA and CDR2 FQGNSA. The CDR3 spans 13 residues. V was shortened by 5 bases and J by 0 bases, with 7 bases between the two germline ends. The sample is drawn from a study of regulatory T cells in long-lasting Graves disease. Overall study: New Graves' disease cases had less than 3 months of antithyroid drugs.

Construction of TCR beta libraries relied on iRepertoire HTBI primers and on Arm-PCR targeting CDR3 regions. TCRdb reprocessed the multiplex PCR reads via MiXCR and lists one record per CDR3 protein. The repertoire holds 450,000 to 650,000 distinct CDR3 sequences, with about 16% as singletons. These data also formed part of another study, on T cells in Graves' hyperthyroidism and ophthalmopathy. In that study: Blood also carried most thyroid clonotypes expanded above 0.001.

The rearrangement uses TRBV7-2 and TRBJ2-5; D is uncertain. The sequence derives from a woman between 40 and 65 years old with Graves disease. Here the sequenced sample was peripheral blood mononuclear cells (PBMCs), taken at new diagnosis, from a patient treated with antithyroid drugs. CDR3 loop: CASSRSYQETQYF. CDR3 nucleotides: TGTGCCAGCAGCCGCAGTTACCAAGAGACCCAGTACTTC. The variable domain in full, completed from reference TRBV7-2 and TRBJ2-5, reads GAGVSQSPSNKVTEKGKDVELRCDPISGHTALYWYRQSLGQGLEFLIYFQGNSAPDKSGLPSDRFSAERTGGSVSTLTIQRTQQEDSAVYLCASSRSYQETQYFGPGTRLLVL.